These 14 T cell receptor beta chains were all obtained from the same sample, sequenced in a study of regulatory T cells in long-lasting Graves disease. Documented time point: newly diagnosed GD, antithyroid drugs for less than 3 months. The TCR library was prepared using RNA isolated from PBMCs. Libraries of TCR beta came from iRepertoire HTBI primers plus Arm-PCR of CDR3 regions. A single record per CDR3 protein comes from TCRdb applying MiXCR to the multiplex PCR reads. The table lists 300,000 to 400,000 distinct CDR3 sequences, around 15% of them singletons. These same records also appear under a second study, on T cells in Graves' hyperthyroidism and ophthalmopathy.

Sequenced here: peripheral blood mononuclear cells (PBMCs), sampled at new diagnosis, from a patient treated with antithyroid drugs. Source of these receptors: a man aged 35 to 55 with Graves disease.

This clonotype was counted between two and nine times. The chain uses TRBV9 and TRBJ2-2; D is uncertain. Germline V gene data show CDR1 as SGDLS and CDR2 as YYNGEE. CDR3 length: 13 amino acids. V lost 6 bases to trimming and J lost 1 base, with 7 bases between them. This CDR3 is CASNRGNTGELFF. CDR3 coding DNA: TGTGCCAGCAATCGAGGGAACACCGGGGAGCTGTTTTTT.

This clonotype showed up just a few times. This chain uses TRBV5-6 with TRBJ2-1, with TRBD2 matching over 8 bases. This CDR3 contains 19 residues. Germline assignment: CDR1 SGHDT and CDR2 YYEEEE. V lost 2 bases and J lost 2; bases outside the gene matches: 15. The CDR3 nucleotides read TGTGCCAGCAGCTTTATAATAGGTAGCGGGGCCTTTACCTACAATGAGCAGTTCTTC. Translated: CASSFIIGSGAFTYNEQFF.

On this clonotype: This clone may be a read error of a much larger clone one base away. The chain uses TRBV7-9 and TRBJ2-7; 10 bases line up with TRBD1. The CDR3 contains 15 residues. Germline lookup yields CDR1 SEHNR and CDR2 FQNEAQ (reference sequence). J gave up 5 bases and V 5 bases, and 9 bases lay outside the gene matches. CDR3: CASSTWTGGIHEQYF. Here the CDR3 DNA reads TGTGCCAGCAGCACCTGGACAGGGGGAATCCACGAGCAGTACTTC.

This clonotype was counted only a few times. This chain joins TRBV5-5 and TRBJ2-7; weak D call: TRBD1 (6 bases). Trimming removed 4 bases from V and 4 bases from J, with 18 bases in between. CDR3 length: 15 amino acids. Germline V lookup: CDR1 SGHKS, CDR2 YYEKEE (reference sequence). This CDR3 is CASSQTGILLYEQYF. The CDR3 coding sequence is TGTGCCAGCAGCCAAACAGGGATCTTGTTGTACGAGCAGTACTTC.

The J gene is TRBJ2-3, the V gene TRBV4-3; possibly TRBD1 or TRBD2 for D (5 bases each). Per the germline V gene, CDR1 is LGHNA and CDR2 is YSLEER. V lost 4 bases and J 0 bases, leaving 8 bases between the germline ends. This CDR3 spans 14 amino acids. The CDR3 protein is CASSPRDSTDTQYF. The CDR3 region has the DNA TGCGCCAGCAGCCCACGGGACAGCACAGATACGCAGTATTTT.

This rearrangement joins TRBV5-6 to TRBJ2-2; unclear D gene. This CDR3 spans 14 amino acids. The germline V gene encodes CDR1 SGHDT and CDR2 YYEEEE. V lost 0 bases and J lost 1, with 4 bases in between. CDR3 in amino acids: CASSLEWNTGELFF. The CDR3 nucleotides read TGTGCCAGCAGCTTGGAGTGGAACACCGGGGAGCTGTTTTTT.

This clonotype was observed many times. The chain uses TRBV9 and TRBJ1-2, with 8 nucleotides matching TRBD1. The J segment lost 1 base and the V segment lost 4 bases, leaving 9 bases of the junction unmatched. Germline V gene sequence: CDR1 SGDLS, CDR2 YYNGEE. The CDR3 consists of 16 residues. The CDR3 DNA is TGTGCCAGCAGCCCTGGGACAGGCAGCTTTAACTATGGCTACACCTTC. It is translated as CASSPGTGSFNYGYTF.

A few counts support this clonotype. The rearrangement uses TRBV20-1 and TRBJ2-7, with D unresolved. CDR3 length: 10 amino acids. Germline V gene lookup returns CDR1 DFQATT and CDR2 SNEGSKA (reference sequence). V shed 5 bases and J shed 3 bases, with 5 bases lying between them. CDR3 DNA: TGCAGTGCTCTAGACTACGAGCAGTACTTC. It encodes CSALDYEQYF.

This clonotype has a handful of counts. The chain employs TRBV5-4 and TRBJ2-1; 9 bases match TRBD1. After removal of 9 bases from V and 5 bases from J, the junction contained 9 bases not matched to a gene. CDR1 and CDR2 from the germline V gene are SGHNT and YYREEE (reference sequence). The CDR3 covers 14 residues. Written as DNA, the CDR3 is TGTGCCACCAAGAACGGGACAGGGAACAATGAGCAGTTCTTC. Protein: CATKNGTGNNEQFF.

The chain uses TRBV10-3 and TRBJ2-1, with 9 bases fitting TRBD2. Germline trimming cut 7 bases from V and 4 bases from J; bases unmatched to any gene: 8. The CDR3 runs to 15 residues. The germline CDR1 and CDR2 sequences are ENHRY and SYGVKD. The CDR3 here is CAIKGSGGSYNEQFF. DNA for the CDR3: TGTGCCATCAAAGGTAGCGGGGGCTCTTACAATGAGCAGTTCTTC.

This clonotype was seen more than once but under ten times. The rearrangement links TRBV24-1 to TRBJ2-5; TRBD1 aligns across 9 bases. In germline, CDR1 is KGHDR, CDR2 SFDVKD. V was clipped by 3 bases and J by 2 bases; unmatched bases: 9. The CDR3 extends over 17 amino acids. CDR3 in DNA: TGTGCCACCAGTGATCGCATGGACAGGGGCCGTCAAGAGACCCAGTACTTC. Protein product: CATSDRMDRGRQETQYF.

Many counts were recorded for this clonotype. The chain carries TRBV7-2 and TRBJ2-3; unclear D gene. This CDR3 comprises 13 residues. CDR1 is SGHTA, CDR2 FQGNSA, per germline. Deletions cut 6 bases from V and 5 bases from J, with 12 bases between. CDR3 protein: CASRSWLGDTQYF. CDR3 nucleotide sequence: TGTGCCAGCAGATCCTGGTTGGGAGATACGCAGTATTTT.

As to this clonotype: At one boundary the junction diverges from the germline segment, which might be a read error. This sequence joins TRBV7-3 and TRBJ2-1, with TRBD2 as a possible D gene (6 bases). This CDR3 region has 13 residues. Germline V CDR1 and CDR2: SGHTA, FQGTGA. CDR3 nucleotides: TGTGCCAGCAGCGACGGAGGAGGGAATGAGCATTTCTTC. It encodes CASSDGGGNEHFF.

Many counts were recorded for this clonotype. V gene TRBV5-1 combines with J gene TRBJ2-3, with 7 positions matching TRBD1. The CDR3 sequence is 16 residues long. Per the germline V gene, CDR1 is SGHRS and CDR2 is YFSETQ. The ends lost 2 bases at V and 0 bases at J; junction bases unmatched: 6. CDR3 in amino acids: CASSLQPTGSTDTQYF. The CDR3 DNA reads TGCGCCAGCAGCTTACAGCCGACAGGGAGCACAGATACGCAGTATTTT.